The 29 T cell receptor beta chains in this list originate from one sample, sequenced in a study of cytomegalovirus exposure and HLA in healthy donors. 13 Jbeta primers and 60 Vbeta primers were used for the PCR. Clones were sequenced by immunoSEQ multiplex PCR, and TCRdb holds only the in-frame ones, with some missing. The sample records over 140,000 clones, 75% to 85% being singletons. Source material: PBMCs. Source of these receptors: a man between 45 and 60 years old in good health and CMV-seronegative.

The chain carries TRBV29-1 and TRBJ2-1; 10 bases fit TRBD1. Per germline, CDR1 SQVTM and CDR2 ANQGSEA. The CDR3 has 15 residues. Germline trimming cut 6 bases from V and 4 bases from J; bases unmatched to any gene: 9. The CDR3 loop is CSVEGQGKPYNEQFF. CDR3 in DNA: TGCAGCGTGGAGGGACAGGGGAAGCCTTACAATGAGCAGTTCTTC.

This chain links TRBV6-5 with TRBJ2-5; 9 nucleotides match TRBD2. Losses at the gene ends were 9 bases for V and 5 bases for J; bases not matched to a gene: 10. Germline CDR1 and CDR2: MNHEY and SVGAGI. The CDR3 totals 14 residues. CDR3: CASGRGGRAETQYF. CDR3 bases: TGTGCCAGTGGGCGGGGCGGGAGGGCCGAGACCCAGTACTTC.

The chain is built from TRBV5-1 and TRBJ1-1; TRBD1 is a possible D gene (6 bases). CDR1 is SGHRS, CDR2 YFSETQ, per germline. The CDR3 runs to 14 residues. V dropped 2 bases and J dropped 1 base, with 9 bases sitting between them. The CDR3 DNA follows: TGCGCCAGCAGCTTTGGACAGCCGAACACTGAAGCTTTCTTT. Translated: CASSFGQPNTEAFF. Looking up the rest from reference TRBV5-1 and TRBJ1-1 gives the full variable domain: KAGVTQTPRYLIKTRGQQVTLSCSPISGHRSVSWYQQTPGQGLQFLFEYFSETQRNKGNFPGRFSGRQFSNSRSEMNVSTLELGDSALYLCASSFGQPNTEAFFGQGTRLTVV.

The rearrangement uses TRBV19 and TRBJ1-3, with TRBD1 matching 8 bases. The CDR3 contains 14 residues. The germline gives CDR1 LNHDA, CDR2 SQIVND (reference sequence). The ends lost 6 bases at V and 1 base at J; junction bases unmatched: 2. The DNA of the CDR3 is TGTGCCAGTAGCCAGGGGGCTTCTGGAAACACCATATATTTT. Its protein product is CASSQGASGNTIYF.

J is TRBJ1-2 and V is TRBV4-1, with a possible D match to TRBD1 (6 bases). The CDR3 is made up of 15 amino acids. Germline assignment: CDR1 MGHRA and CDR2 YSYEKL. Deletions cut 1 base from V and 0 bases from J, with 9 bases between. The DNA of the CDR3 is TGCGCCAGCAGCCAAGGCCGGACAGCTAACTATGGCTACACCTTC. Translation: CASSQGRTANYGYTF.

This clone was found once. The V and J genes are TRBV19 and TRBJ1-5, with 8 bases that match TRBD1. Germline CDR1 LNHDA, CDR2 SQIVND (reference sequence). The length of the CDR3 is 17 residues. The ends lost 5 bases at V and 6 bases at J; junction bases unmatched: 15. The CDR3 nucleotides read TGTGCCAGTAGTCCCCCCTGGACAGGGCGGTTGATTCAGCCCCAGCATTTT. Its protein product is CASSPPWTGRLIQPQHF. The whole variable domain, remainder taken from reference TRBV19 and TRBJ1-5, is DGGITQSPKYLFRKEGQNVTLSCEQNLNHDAMYWYRQDPGQGLRLIYYSQIVNDFQKGDIAEGYSVSREKKESFPLTVTSAQKNPTAFYLCASSPPWTGRLIQPQHFGDGTRLSIL.

The rearrangement uses TRBV4-2 and TRBJ1-4, with unresolved D. CDR3 length: 22 residues. V lost 4 bases and J lost 0, with 30 bases in between. The germline CDR1 and CDR2 sequences are LGHNA and YNFKEQ. The CDR3 sequence is CASSLIYHLNPPYGATNEKLFF. The DNA for the CDR3 is TGTGCCAGCAGCCTTATTTATCACCTAAATCCACCCTACGGGGCAACTAATGAAAAACTGTTTTTT.

The rearrangement joins TRBV9 to TRBJ2-3; D possibly corresponds to TRBD1 (5 bases). Germline V gene data show CDR1 as SGDLS and CDR2 as YYNGEE. Trimming pared 3 bases from V and 3 bases from J, leaving 8 bases between. The CDR3 is 13 amino acids. As DNA, the CDR3 is TGTGCCAGCAGCGGGACACCAACAGATACGCAGTATTTT. This gives the protein CASSGTPTDTQYF. Full variable domain (remainder filled in from reference TRBV9 and TRBJ2-3): DSGVTQTPKHLITATGQRVTLRCSPRSGDLSVYWYQQSLDQGLQFLIQYYNGEERAKGNILERFSAQQFPDLHSELNLSSLELGDSALYFCASSGTPTDTQYFGPGTRLTVL.

The chain employs TRBV2 and TRBJ1-5; 9 positions match TRBD1. The germline V gene encodes CDR1 SNHLY and CDR2 FYNNEI. The V and J ends lost 6 bases and 2 bases, in that order; junction bases with no gene match: 5. This CDR3 has 15 residues. The CDR3 sequence is CASRDRGRGNQPQHF. The CDR3 DNA sequence: TGTGCCAGCAGGGACAGGGGAAGGGGCAATCAGCCCCAGCATTTT.

This sequence joins TRBV2 and TRBJ1-4, with TRBD1 identical over 7 bases. Germline CDR1 is SNHLY and CDR2 is FYNNEI. V lost 4 bases and J lost 0; bases outside the gene matches: 2. The CDR3 is made up of 15 amino acids. The CDR3 nucleotides read TGTGCCAGCAGTGCGACAGGGACAACTAATGAAAAACTGTTTTTT. It specifies CASSATGTTNEKLFF.

This chain links TRBV2 with TRBJ2-7; D is unresolved. Per germline, CDR1 SNHLY and CDR2 FYNNEI. This CDR3 is built from 15 residues. V lost 1 base and J lost 1, with 11 bases in between. CDR3 region: CASSEEARLSYEQYF. CDR3 DNA: TGTGCCAGCAGTGAAGAGGCTAGGTTATCCTACGAGCAGTACTTC.

Turning to this clone: Compared with germline, one end of the junction differs, possibly owing to a read error. The chain combines TRBV27 with TRBJ2-7; possible D gene TRBD1, 6 bases. CDR1 is MNHEY, CDR2 SMNVEV, per germline (reference sequence). The CDR3 is made up of 13 amino acids. The CDR3 DNA reads as TGTACCAGCAGCCCTAGGACAGCTTACGAGCAGTACTTC. This translates into CTSSPRTAYEQYF.

V is TRBV7-2 and J is TRBJ2-5, with TRBD2 matching 9 bases. CDR1 is SGHTA, CDR2 FQGNSA, per germline. V lost 3 bases and J lost 5; bases outside the gene matches: 7. This CDR3 is 15 amino acids long. In DNA, the CDR3 is TGTGCCAGCAGCTTGACTAGCGGCCTTGCGGAGACCCAGTACTTC. This codes for CASSLTSGLAETQYF.

V and J are TRBV6-1 and TRBJ1-3; perhaps TRBD1 as D (5 bases). V was clipped by 2 bases and J by 1 base, with 12 bases between them. Looked up from germline, CDR1 is MNHNS and CDR2 is SASEGT. The CDR3 spans 16 residues. CDR3 nucleotide sequence: TGTGCCAGCAGTGAATTTAGACAGTTATCTGGAAACACCATATATTTT. This codes for CASSEFRQLSGNTIYF.

The chain employs TRBV19 and TRBJ2-1; 11 positions agree with TRBD2. V dropped 6 bases and J dropped 0; count of bases not matched to a gene: 10. CDR1 is LNHDA, CDR2 SQIVND, per germline (reference sequence). The CDR3 runs 18 residues. This CDR3 is CASSPGLAEGNSYNEQFF. CDR3 sequence (DNA): TGTGCCAGTAGCCCGGGACTAGCGGAGGGAAACTCCTACAATGAGCAGTTCTTC.

The chain combines TRBV28 with TRBJ2-7, with TRBD2 matching over 13 bases. The junction had 8 bases not matched to a gene; V was cut back by 7 bases and J by 2 bases. This CDR3 contains 16 residues. Germline V CDR1 and CDR2: MDHEN, SYDVKM. DNA for the CDR3: TGTGCCAGCACCCCCATGGGACTAGCGGGGACCTACGAGCAGTACTTC. It yields the protein CASTPMGLAGTYEQYF.

This rearrangement joins TRBV18 to TRBJ2-1; TRBD2 matches at 11 bases. Germline values: CDR1 KGHSH, CDR2 LQKENI. The CDR3 has 14 amino acids. The V and J ends lost 6 bases and 10 bases, in that order; junction bases with no gene match: 8. The CDR3 region has the DNA TGTGCCAGCTCCTTAGCGGGAGGGCCGCGAGAGCAGTTCTTC. The encoded protein is CASSLAGGPREQFF.

The gene calls are TRBV7-7 and TRBJ2-5, with D perhaps TRBD1 (6 bases). Germline V CDR1 and CDR2: SSHAT, FNYEAQ (reference sequence). CDR3 length equals 13 residues. The CDR3 sequence: CASSPGESETQYF. The CDR3 bases are TGTGCTAGCTCTCCAGGGGAATCGGAGACCCAGTACTTC.

The rearrangement joins TRBV7-9 to TRBJ1-2; maybe TRBD1 (5 bases). Germline V gene sequence: CDR1 SEHNR, CDR2 FQNEAQ (reference sequence). With 5 bases removed from V and 8 bases from J, the gap between germline ends came to 18 bases. The CDR3 sequence is 14 residues long. In DNA, the CDR3 is TGTGCCAGCAGCCAGACCACAGGAAAAGGCGGCTACACCTTC. It specifies CASSQTTGKGGYTF.

This sequence joins TRBV5-1 and TRBJ2-2, with 8 bases fitting TRBD1. The V gene end was trimmed by 2 bases and the J gene end by 0 bases; junction bases not matched to a gene: 6. Per germline, CDR1 SGHRS and CDR2 YFSETQ. This CDR3 has 17 amino acids. CDR3 in amino acids: CASSLVPGGTNTGELFF. CDR3 bases: TGCGCCAGCAGCTTAGTCCCAGGGGGCACGAACACCGGGGAGCTGTTTTTT.

V is TRBV6-1 and J is TRBJ2-3; 8 bases are shared with TRBD2. The CDR3 has 13 amino acids. J gave up 5 bases and V 8 bases, and 6 bases lay outside the gene matches. Germline CDR1 reads MNHNS; CDR2 reads SASEGT. The chain's CDR3 is CASETSAVDTQYF. As DNA, the CDR3 is TGTGCCAGCGAGACTAGCGCGGTAGATACGCAGTATTTT.

The CDR3 protein is CASSKGHGYGYTF. Here the CDR3 DNA reads TGTGCCAGCAGCAAGGGACACGGCTATGGCTACACCTTC. The chain joins TRBV13 to TRBJ1-2; possibly TRBD1 for D (6 bases). CDR3 length: 13 residues. V was cut by 5 bases and J by 4 bases, with 11 bases left in between. Germline loops: CDR1 PRHDT, CDR2 FYEKMQ (reference sequence).

The rearrangement joins TRBV7-6 to TRBJ2-1, with 7 bases fitting TRBD1. The CDR3 is 16 amino acids. Germline trimming cut 5 bases from V and 3 bases from J; bases unmatched to any gene: 10. Germline CDR1 reads SGHVS; CDR2 reads FNYEAQ. The CDR3 DNA reads as TGTGCCAGCAGCCTCACAGGGGTTTTTAACTACAATGAGCAGTTCTTC. Protein: CASSLTGVFNYNEQFF.

This chain links TRBV7-2 with TRBJ1-5; 7 nucleotides line up with TRBD1. In germline, CDR1 is SGHTA, CDR2 FQGNSA. After removal of 5 bases from V and 3 bases from J, the junction contained 7 bases not matched to a gene. This CDR3 has 15 residues. CDR3 nucleotide sequence: TGTGCCAGCAGCGTAACGGGACAGTTCAATCAGCCCCAGCATTTT. This sequence encodes CASSVTGQFNQPQHF.

This chain joins TRBV14 and TRBJ2-7, with a tentative D call TRBD1 (5 bases). From germline, CDR1 is SGHDN and CDR2 FVKESK. Trimming removed 1 base at V and 6 bases at J, with 13 bases between. The CDR3 is 14 amino acids. CDR3 amino acids: CASSQVQGPGEQYF. In nucleotides, the CDR3 is TGTGCCAGCAGCCAAGTTCAGGGTCCGGGCGAGCAGTACTTC.

Here the CDR3 reads CASSSSGTGVTDTQYF. CDR3 nucleotide sequence: TGCGCCAGCAGCTCCTCCGGGACAGGGGTCACAGATACGCAGTATTTT. The genes are TRBV5-1 and TRBJ2-3; 10 nucleotides agree with TRBD1. CDR1 is SGHRS, CDR2 YFSETQ, per germline. Trimming cost V 3 bases and J 2 bases; bases outside gene matches: 6. The CDR3 is 16 residues long.

The chain uses TRBV11-2 and TRBJ2-1; TRBD2 matches 7 bases. The CDR3 has 14 amino acids. The junction had 5 bases not matched to a gene; V was cut back by 7 bases and J by 2 bases. Germline CDR1 and CDR2: SGHAT and FQNNGV. CDR3 protein: CASTTGGTYNEQFF. DNA of the CDR3: TGTGCCAGCACGACGGGAGGCACCTACAATGAGCAGTTCTTC.

The rearrangement uses TRBV9 and TRBJ2-3, with D possibly TRBD1 on 7 matching bases. The CDR3 extends over 16 amino acids. The germline V and J ends were trimmed by 1 base and 4 bases, with 16 bases remaining between them. Germline V gene lookup returns CDR1 SGDLS and CDR2 YYNGEE. CDR3 amino acids: CASSVMPGGLSDTQYF. Written as DNA, the CDR3 is TGTGCCAGCAGCGTAATGCCAGGGGGGCTGTCAGATACGCAGTATTTT.

The chain links TRBV5-4 to TRBJ1-1; 7 positions agree with TRBD1. CDR3 size: 13 residues. The ends lost 5 bases at V and 3 bases at J; junction bases unmatched: 4. The germline CDR1 and CDR2 sequences are SGHNT and YYREEE (reference sequence). The CDR3 loop is CASRGDSYTEAFF. In nucleotides, the CDR3 is TGTGCCAGCAGAGGGGACAGCTACACTGAAGCTTTCTTT.